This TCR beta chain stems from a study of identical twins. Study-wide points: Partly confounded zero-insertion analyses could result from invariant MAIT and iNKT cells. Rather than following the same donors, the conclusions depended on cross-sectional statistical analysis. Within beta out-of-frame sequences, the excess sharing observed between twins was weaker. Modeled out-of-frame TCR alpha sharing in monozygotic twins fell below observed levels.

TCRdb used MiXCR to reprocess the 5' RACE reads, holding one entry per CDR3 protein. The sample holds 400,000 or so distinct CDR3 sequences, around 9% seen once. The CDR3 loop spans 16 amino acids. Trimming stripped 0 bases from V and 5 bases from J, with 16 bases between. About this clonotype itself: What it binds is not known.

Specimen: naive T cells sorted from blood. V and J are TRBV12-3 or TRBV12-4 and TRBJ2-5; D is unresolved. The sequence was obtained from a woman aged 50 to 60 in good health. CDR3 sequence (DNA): TGTGCCAGCAGTTTAGCAAGGCCCGAGGACCGGGAGACCCAGTACTTC. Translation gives CASSLARPEDRETQYF.